The 11 T cell receptor beta chains in this list originate from one sample, sequenced in a study of cytomegalovirus exposure and HLA in healthy donors. Here immunoSEQ multiplex PCR was the method, and the copy in TCRdb shows in-frame clones only, minus some. This sample has approximately 170,000 clones; 85% occur once, and the top ten carry 15% to 20%. Sequencing was carried out using PBMCs. Every receptor here comes from a man younger than 35 in good health and CMV-seropositive.

The J gene is TRBJ2-5, the V gene TRBV7-9; the match to TRBD2 covers 10 bases. The CDR3 contains 16 residues. Losses at the gene ends were 5 bases for V and 0 bases for J; bases not matched to a gene: 6. The germline V gene encodes CDR1 SEHNR and CDR2 FQNEAQ (reference sequence). The CDR3 DNA follows: TGTGCCAGCAGCCCTGGACTAGCGGAGTACCAAGAGACCCAGTACTTC. Amino acid sequence: CASSPGLAEYQETQYF.

The V call is TRBV2, the J call TRBJ2-5; D gene uncertain. V lost 5 bases and J lost 4, with 11 bases in between. The CDR3 has 13 amino acids. Germline V gene sequence: CDR1 SNHLY, CDR2 FYNNEI. In DNA, the CDR3 is TGTGCCAGCAGTACTCGAGCAGGAGAGACCCAGTACTTC. It encodes CASSTRAGETQYF. Drawing the rest from reference TRBV2 and TRBJ2-5, the complete variable domain is EPEVTQTPSHQVTQMGQEVILRCVPISNHLYFYWYRQILGQKVEFLVSFYNNEISEKSEIFDDQFSVERPDGSNFTLKIRSTKLEDSAMYFCASSTRAGETQYFGPGTRLLVL.

J is TRBJ2-1 and V is TRBV9; 8 bases are a match to TRBD1. V was clipped by 4 bases and J by 6 bases; unmatched bases: 6. Germline loops: CDR1 SGDLS, CDR2 YYNGEE. The CDR3 loop spans 14 amino acids. In nucleotides, the CDR3 is TGTGCCAGCAGCCCCGGGACAGGCCCCAATGAGCAGTTCTTC. Protein product: CASSPGTGPNEQFF. Full variable domain (remainder filled in from reference TRBV9 and TRBJ2-1): DSGVTQTPKHLITATGQRVTLRCSPRSGDLSVYWYQQSLDQGLQFLIQYYNGEERAKGNILERFSAQQFPDLHSELNLSSLELGDSALYFCASSPGTGPNEQFFGPGTRLTVL.

In its sample, this clone was seen a few times. The chain joins TRBV19 to TRBJ2-1, with TRBD1 matching 12 bases. This CDR3 has 14 residues. The germline V gene has CDR1 LNHDA and CDR2 SQIVND (reference sequence). With 10 bases clipped from V and 6 bases from J, the junction kept 7 bases outside the gene matches. CDR3 sequence reads: CATSGQGAGNEQFF. The CDR3 coding sequence is TGTGCCACCTCGGGACAGGGGGCGGGCAATGAGCAGTTCTTC.

This clone was picked up one time. The genes are TRBV5-8 and TRBJ2-1; 7 bases fit TRBD1. V was clipped by 4 bases and J by 6 bases; unmatched bases: 10. The CDR3 is 15 residues long. Per germline, CDR1 SGHTS and CDR2 YDEGEE. The CDR3 reads CASSRQGLVSNEQFF. Here the CDR3 DNA reads TGTGCCAGCAGCAGACAGGGCCTGGTTTCCAATGAGCAGTTCTTC.

This clone came up once. V is TRBV11-2 and J is TRBJ2-1; tentatively, D is TRBD2 (5 bases). Germline-derived CDR1 and CDR2 are SGHAT and FQNNGV. V was trimmed by 4 bases and J by 0 bases, leaving 19 bases between them. The CDR3 is 18 amino acids. CDR3 DNA: TGTGCCAGCAGCTCCTTACATGGCGGGTTAGTCTCCTACAATGAGCAGTTCTTC. Residues: CASSSLHGGLVSYNEQFF.

The J gene is TRBJ1-1, the V gene TRBV11-2; D is unclear. The V end was cut by 2 bases, the J end by 0 bases, with 7 bases between. Germline values: CDR1 SGHAT, CDR2 FQNNGV. CDR3 length: 14 amino acids. The CDR3 protein is CASSLSRLNTEAFF. The CDR3 nucleotides are TGTGCCAGCAGCTTAAGCCGATTGAACACTGAAGCTTTCTTT.

The chain uses TRBV29-1 and TRBJ1-2, with 10 bases that match TRBD1. Losses at the gene ends were 3 bases for V and 4 bases for J; bases not matched to a gene: 11. CDR3 length: 16 amino acids. Germline CDR1 is SQVTM and CDR2 is ANQGSEA. CDR3: CSVDPTGQGVAYGYTF. The CDR3 DNA reads TGCAGCGTTGACCCGACTGGACAGGGGGTTGCCTATGGCTACACCTTC.

The chain has TRBV6-5 and TRBJ2-3, with 7 bases fitting TRBD2. CDR3 length: 14 residues. CDR1 is MNHEY, CDR2 SVGAGI, per germline. With 6 bases clipped from V and 2 bases from J, the junction kept 5 bases outside the gene matches. Written as DNA, the CDR3 is TGTGCCAGCAGCCCAAGCGGGGACACAGATACGCAGTATTTT. Translation: CASSPSGDTDTQYF.

The J gene is TRBJ2-1, the V gene TRBV9; D gene unclear. There are 13 residues in the CDR3. Deletions cut 3 bases from V and 9 bases from J, with 13 bases between. CDR1 and CDR2 (germline): SGDLS, YYNGEE. For the CDR3, the DNA is TGTGCCAGCAGCGGTGACATCATGGGTGAGCAGTTCTTC. Translated: CASSGDIMGEQFF.

The genes are TRBV4-1 and TRBJ1-1, with a weak D call TRBD1 (5 bases). CDR1 and CDR2 from the germline V gene are MGHRA and YSYEKL. The CDR3 contains 14 residues. Trimming left V 0 bases short and J 4 bases short, with 9 bases between. The CDR3 bases are TGCGCCAGCAGCCAAGATCCAGGGCCCACTGAAGCTTTCTTT. This encodes CASSQDPGPTEAFF.